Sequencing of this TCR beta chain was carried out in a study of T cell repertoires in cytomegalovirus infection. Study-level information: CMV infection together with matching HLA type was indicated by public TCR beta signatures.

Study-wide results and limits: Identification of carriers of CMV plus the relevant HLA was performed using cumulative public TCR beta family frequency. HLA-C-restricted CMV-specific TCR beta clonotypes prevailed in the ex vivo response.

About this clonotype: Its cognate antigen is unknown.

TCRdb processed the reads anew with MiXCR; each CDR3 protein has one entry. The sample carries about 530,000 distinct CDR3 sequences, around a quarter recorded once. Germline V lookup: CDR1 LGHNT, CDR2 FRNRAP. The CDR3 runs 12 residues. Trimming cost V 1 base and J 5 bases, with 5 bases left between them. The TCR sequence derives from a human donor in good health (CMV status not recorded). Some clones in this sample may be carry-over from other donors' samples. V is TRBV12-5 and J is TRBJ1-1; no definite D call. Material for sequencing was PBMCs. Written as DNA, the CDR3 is TGTGCTAGTGGTTTGGGTCCGACTGAAGCTTTCTTT. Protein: CASGLGPTEAFF.